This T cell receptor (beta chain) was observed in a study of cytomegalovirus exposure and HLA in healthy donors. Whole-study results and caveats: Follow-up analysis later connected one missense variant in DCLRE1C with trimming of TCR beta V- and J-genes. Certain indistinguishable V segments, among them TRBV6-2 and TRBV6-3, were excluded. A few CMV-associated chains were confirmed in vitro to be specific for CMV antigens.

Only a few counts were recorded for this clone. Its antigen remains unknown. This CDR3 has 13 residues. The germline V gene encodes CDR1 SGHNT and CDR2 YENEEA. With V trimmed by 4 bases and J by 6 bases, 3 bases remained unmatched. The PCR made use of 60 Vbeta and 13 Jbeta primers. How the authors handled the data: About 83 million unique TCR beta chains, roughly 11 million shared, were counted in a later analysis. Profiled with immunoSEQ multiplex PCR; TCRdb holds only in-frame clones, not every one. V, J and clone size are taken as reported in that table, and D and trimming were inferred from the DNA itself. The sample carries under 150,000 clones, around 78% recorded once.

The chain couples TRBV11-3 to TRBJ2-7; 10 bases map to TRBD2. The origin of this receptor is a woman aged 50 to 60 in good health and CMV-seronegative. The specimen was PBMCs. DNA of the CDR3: TGTGCCAGCAGCTCCCGGACTAGCGGCGAGCAGTACTTC. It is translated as CASSSRTSGEQYF.